These 30 T cell receptor beta chains came from one sample sequenced in a study of CD8+ T cells in alopecia areata. Extracted from the samples, RNA was reverse transcribed into cDNA to serve as the sequencing template. Sequencing used immunoSEQ multiplex PCR; TCRdb keeps in-frame clones, though not all of them. The sample yields 98,000 or so clones, under 70% seen once. The treatment denotes: oral pan-JAK inhibitor, 5-10 mg twice daily. Sequencing was performed on CD8+ T cells sorted from blood, taken at week 4, from a patient treated with tofacitinib. The receptors stem from a human donor with alopecia areata.

This clone is termed large. The chain carries TRBV19 and TRBJ2-2; D gene uncertain. Germline V CDR1 and CDR2: LNHDA, SQIVND (reference sequence). V lost 5 bases and J 3 bases, leaving 16 bases between the germline ends. The CDR3 has 16 residues. The CDR3: CASSLRLPKDTGELFF. The DNA for the CDR3 is TGTGCCAGTAGTCTCAGACTCCCCAAAGACACCGGGGAGCTGTTTTTT.

The chain uses TRBV27 and TRBJ2-7; possibly TRBD2 for D (5 bases). Germline V gene lookup returns CDR1 MNHEY and CDR2 SMNVEV (reference sequence). The CDR3 contains 14 residues. Deletions cut 1 base from V and 6 bases from J, with 13 bases between. CDR3 protein: CASSLYLGLGEQYF. The CDR3 nucleotides read TGTGCCAGCAGTTTATATCTAGGACTCGGCGAGCAGTACTTC.

This clone has only one observation. CDR3 amino acids: CASSLSGGAYEQYF. The CDR3 coding sequence is TGTGCCAGCAGTCTAAGCGGGGGGGCCTACGAGCAGTACTTC. The V call is TRBV13, the J call TRBJ2-7; TRBD2 matches at 10 bases. CDR3 length: 14 residues. Looked up from germline, CDR1 is PRHDT and CDR2 is FYEKMQ (reference sequence). The trim removed 6 bases at V and 2 bases at J, leaving 4 bases unmatched.

This clone is medium-sized. The CDR3 spells CASSFGRNEQFF. Written as DNA, the CDR3 is TGTGCCAGCAGCTTCGGCCGCAATGAGCAGTTCTTC. V is TRBV9 and J is TRBJ2-1; D not resolved. The CDR3 is 12 amino acids. Trimming left V 4 bases short and J 6 bases short, with 8 bases between. Germline assignment: CDR1 SGDLS and CDR2 YYNGEE.

The chain has TRBV7-2 and TRBJ1-1; D is undetermined. Trimming took off 6 bases at V and 1 base at J, with 6 bases between the two ends. The germline CDR1 and CDR2 sequences are SGHTA and FQGNSA. The CDR3 spans 12 residues. This CDR3 reads CASRWSNTEAFF. The CDR3 region has the DNA TGTGCCAGCAGGTGGTCGAACACTGAAGCTTTCTTT.

The chain links TRBV27 to TRBJ1-5; D may be TRBD1 (6 bases). Trimming took 4 bases from V and 1 from J, leaving 8 bases between them. The CDR3 has 14 amino acids. Germline V CDR1 and CDR2: MNHEY, SMNVEV (reference sequence). CDR3 DNA sequence: TGTGCCAGCAGTTGGACAGTGAGCAATCAGCCCCAGCATTTT. Its translation: CASSWTVSNQPQHF.

This clone is classed as medium-sized. In DNA, the CDR3 is TGTGCCAGCAGTGAAGAAGGGACAGGGGGCGCGGAGAATGAGCAGTTCTTC. Protein: CASSEEGTGGAENEQFF. This sequence joins TRBV2 and TRBJ2-1, with 12 bases identical to TRBD1. The germline gives CDR1 SNHLY, CDR2 FYNNEI. The CDR3 has 17 residues. The V gene end was trimmed by 1 base and the J gene end by 7 bases; junction bases not matched to a gene: 8. Based on the CDR3 plus reference TRBV2 and TRBJ2-1, the full variable domain is EPEVTQTPSHQVTQMGQEVILRCVPISNHLYFYWYRQILGQKVEFLVSFYNNEISEKSEIFDDQFSVERPDGSNFTLKIRSTKLEDSAMYFCASSEEGTGGAENEQFFGPGTRLTVL.

This clone was seen more than once but under ten times. The V and J genes are TRBV5-6 and TRBJ2-7, with 9 bases matching TRBD1. V was pared by 4 bases and J by 1 base, with 6 bases of the junction left unmatched. Germline V CDR1 and CDR2: SGHDT, YYEEEE. The CDR3 totals 15 residues. The CDR3 DNA follows: TGTGCCAGCAGCGTCGGGACAGGGTTTTCCTACGAGCAGTACTTC. This gives the protein CASSVGTGFSYEQYF.

The chain combines TRBV28 with TRBJ2-2; no definite D call. CDR3 length: 15 amino acids. From germline, CDR1 is MDHEN and CDR2 SYDVKM. V dropped 3 bases and J dropped 0 bases, with 8 bases sitting between them. The CDR3, as DNA: TGTGCCAGCAGTTTTGTGGAGTCGAACACCGGGGAGCTGTTTTTT. Its protein is CASSFVESNTGELFF.

In its sample, this clone was seen a few times. V usage is TRBV25-1 and J usage is TRBJ2-7; 7 bases are shared with TRBD1. CDR1 MGHDK and CDR2 SYGVNS come from the germline V gene. This CDR3 comprises 12 residues. After removal of 4 bases from V and 10 bases from J, the junction contained 7 bases not matched to a gene. CDR3 DNA sequence: TGTGCCAGCAGTGCGGGGACAGACCTACAGTACTTC. Protein product: CASSAGTDLQYF.

The chain links TRBV4-1 to TRBJ1-5, with 7 positions matching TRBD1. Germline V gives CDR1 MGHRA, CDR2 YSYEKL. The CDR3 has 15 residues. V was pared by 1 base and J by 7 bases, with 7 bases of the junction left unmatched. The CDR3 here is CASSQGGGGGQPQHF. The CDR3 region has the DNA TGCGCCAGCAGCCAAGGGGGAGGGGGCGGGCAGCCCCAGCATTTT.

In its sample, this clone was seen a few times. V is TRBV30 and J is TRBJ2-7, with 10 bases aligning to TRBD1. Germline V lookup: CDR1 GTSNPN, CDR2 SVGIG (reference sequence). The CDR3 is 13 amino acids. The ends lost 5 bases at V and 6 bases at J; junction bases unmatched: 7. CDR3 bases: TGTGCCTGGGGACAGGGGGGCTCGGGCGAGCAGTACTTC. Residues: CAWGQGGSGEQYF.

This sequence joins TRBV7-9 and TRBJ2-7; D possibly uses TRBD1 or TRBD2 (5 bases each). Trimming left V 0 bases short and J 1 base short, with 10 bases between. This CDR3 spans 15 amino acids. CDR1 and CDR2 from the germline V gene are SEHNR and FQNEAQ (reference sequence). The DNA for the CDR3 is TGTGCCAGCAGCTTAGCGGGGACGGGATCCTACGAGCAGTACTTC. Protein: CASSLAGTGSYEQYF.

Points on this clone: The same CDR3 arises from other DNA sequences in this sample as well. This chain connects TRBV9 to TRBJ2-7; D may be TRBD2 (6 bases). V was pared by 0 bases and J by 3 bases, with 7 bases between. The germline CDR1 and CDR2 sequences are SGDLS and YYNGEE. This CDR3 spans 13 amino acids. The chain's CDR3 is CASSVGAGYEQYF. CDR3 nucleotides: TGTGCCAGCAGCGTAGGAGCGGGCTACGAGCAGTACTTC.

This rearrangement joins TRBV5-4 to TRBJ1-2; possibly TRBD1 for D (5 bases). Trimming removed 4 bases from V and 8 bases from J, with 21 bases in between. Germline V gene data show CDR1 as SGHNT and CDR2 as YYREEE (reference sequence). There are 15 residues in the CDR3. CDR3 bases: TGTGCCAGCAGCCCGAGAGAAGGGGATCCTGACGGCTACACCTTC. Translated, it gives CASSPREGDPDGYTF.

The CDR3 is CASSQGGTSVTYEQYF. The CDR3 coding sequence is TGCGCCAGCAGCCAGGGGGGGACTAGCGTAACCTACGAGCAGTACTTC. The J gene is TRBJ2-7, the V gene TRBV4-1; 10 positions match TRBD2. Germline lookup yields CDR1 MGHRA and CDR2 YSYEKL. Germline trimming cut 3 bases from V and 2 bases from J; bases unmatched to any gene: 7. This CDR3 spans 16 amino acids.

V gene TRBV5-1 combines with J gene TRBJ2-7; D is undetermined. Trimming stripped 0 bases from V and 4 bases from J, with 2 bases between. This CDR3 is built from 11 residues. CDR1 is SGHRS, CDR2 YFSETQ, per germline. CDR3: CASSLAYEQYF. In DNA form, the CDR3 reads TGCGCCAGCAGCTTGGCGTACGAGCAGTACTTC.

This clone was observed a handful of times. The rearrangement uses TRBV5-1 and TRBJ2-2; 9 bases map to TRBD1. This CDR3 has 16 amino acids. Germline CDR1 is SGHRS and CDR2 is YFSETQ. V trimming: 4 bases; J trimming: 5 bases; junction bases outside the gene matches: 9. The CDR3 region has the DNA TGCGCCAGCAGCATAGATACAGGGGGCTATACCGGGGAGCTGTTTTTT. It yields the protein CASSIDTGGYTGELFF.

This clone appeared a single time. The chain has TRBV6-5 and TRBJ2-2; D possibly corresponds to TRBD2 (6 bases). V was trimmed by 8 bases and J by 6 bases, leaving 16 bases between them. Germline CDR1 MNHEY, CDR2 SVGAGI. The CDR3 is 14 residues long. CDR3: CASALSPGAGELFF. The CDR3 coding sequence is TGTGCCAGCGCCTTAAGCCCGGGGGCCGGGGAGCTGTTTTTT.

The sample holds a few counts of this clone. The chain has TRBV7-9 and TRBJ2-1; no firm D call. CDR3 length: 16 residues. Germline V gene lookup returns CDR1 SEHNR and CDR2 FQNEAQ (reference sequence). The ends were cut back, 2 bases at V and 0 bases at J, with 11 bases in the middle. CDR3 sequence (DNA): TGTGCCAGCAGCTTACACATCCGGATCTCCTACAATGAGCAGTTCTTC. Protein product: CASSLHIRISYNEQFF. The full variable domain, completed using reference TRBV7-9 and TRBJ2-1, is DTGVSQNPRHKITKRGQNVTFRCDPISEHNRLYWYRQTLGQGPEFLTYFQNEAQLEKSRLLSDRFSAERPKGSFSTLEIQRTEQGDSAMYLCASSLHIRISYNEQFFGPGTRLTVL.

The chain carries TRBV5-1 and TRBJ1-1; 9 bases match TRBD1. This CDR3 region has 14 residues. Unmatched junction bases numbered 11, after V lost 7 bases and J lost 7 bases. Germline V gene data show CDR1 as SGHRS and CDR2 as YFSETQ. In nucleotides, the CDR3 is TGCGCCAGCCGGTTGGGGACAGGGATAGATGAAGCTTTCTTT. Its protein is CASRLGTGIDEAFF.

V and J are TRBV9 and TRBJ1-4, with a weak D call TRBD1 (6 bases). V gave up 1 base and J gave up 7 bases, with 8 bases separating them. This CDR3 has 13 amino acids. Germline V lookup: CDR1 SGDLS, CDR2 YYNGEE. The CDR3 DNA follows: TGTGCCAGCAGCGTATCAGGGGCTGAAAAACTGTTTTTT. This sequence encodes CASSVSGAEKLFF. The full variable domain, its missing parts supplied by reference TRBV9 and TRBJ1-4, is DSGVTQTPKHLITATGQRVTLRCSPRSGDLSVYWYQQSLDQGLQFLIQYYNGEERAKGNILERFSAQQFPDLHSELNLSSLELGDSALYFCASSVSGAEKLFFGSGTQLSVL.

This clone turned up a few times. The rearrangement joins TRBV4-1 to TRBJ2-7; D unresolved. This CDR3 region has 15 residues. The V gene lost 0 bases and the J gene lost 6 bases, with 15 bases spanning the gap. Germline-derived CDR1 and CDR2 are MGHRA and YSYEKL. DNA of the CDR3: TGCGCCAGCAGCCAAGATTGGGTCAGCGAAGCCGAGCAGTACTTC. Residues: CASSQDWVSEAEQYF.

This sequence joins TRBV29-1 and TRBJ2-1, with 8 nucleotides matching TRBD1. The CDR3 has 17 residues. V lost 5 bases to trimming and J lost 10 bases; unmatched junction nucleotides: 22. Looked up from germline, CDR1 is SQVTM and CDR2 is ANQGSEA. CDR3 loop: CSVKYSQGDQGADEQFF. The CDR3 DNA reads TGCAGCGTTAAGTACTCCCAAGGCGACCAGGGGGCTGACGAGCAGTTCTTC.

Concerning this clone itself: Just one base apart from a much larger clone, this may be a read error. The chain recombines TRBV7-9 with TRBJ2-1; D gene unclear. The CDR3 runs to 11 residues. Germline V CDR1 and CDR2: SEHNR, FQNEAQ (reference sequence). Trimming removed 5 bases at V and 5 bases at J, with 4 bases between. Written as DNA, the CDR3 is TGTGCCAGCAGCCTAAACAATGAGCAGTTCTTC. Residues: CASSLNNEQFF.

The chain combines TRBV7-6 with TRBJ2-3; D gene unclear. The CDR3 has 17 residues. Per the germline V gene, CDR1 is SGHVS and CDR2 is FNYEAQ. V gave up 2 bases and J gave up 1 base, with 16 bases separating them. The chain's CDR3 is CASSLLQPQLGTDTQYF. The CDR3 nucleotides are TGTGCCAGCAGCTTACTTCAGCCCCAGTTGGGCACAGATACGCAGTATTTT.

V and J are TRBV5-6 and TRBJ2-1, with a possible D match to TRBD1 (5 bases). This CDR3 comprises 15 residues. V was shortened by 0 bases and J by 4 bases, with 11 bases between the two germline ends. Germline lookup yields CDR1 SGHDT and CDR2 YYEEEE. The CDR3 protein is CASSLGPGRYNEQFF. In DNA form, the CDR3 reads TGTGCCAGCAGCTTGGGTCCAGGGCGGTACAATGAGCAGTTCTTC.

This clone was detected a few times. This chain uses TRBV6-5 with TRBJ2-1; no firm D call. This CDR3 is 14 amino acids long. Deletions cut 2 bases from V and 0 bases from J, with 5 bases between. The germline gives CDR1 MNHEY, CDR2 SVGAGI. The CDR3 sequence: CASSYASSYNEQFF. CDR3 DNA sequence: TGTGCCAGCAGTTACGCGAGCTCCTACAATGAGCAGTTCTTC.

In its sample, this clone was seen a few times. DNA of the CDR3: TGCGCCAGCAGCCGAGGGTTAGACACTGAAGCTTTCTTT. It translates to CASSRGLDTEAFF. The chain joins TRBV5-1 to TRBJ1-1, with D unclear. The germline CDR1 and CDR2 sequences are SGHRS and YFSETQ. This CDR3 region has 13 residues. Trimming cost V 4 bases and J 3 bases, with 10 bases left between them. Supplemented by reference TRBV5-1 and TRBJ1-1, the full variable domain reads KAGVTQTPRYLIKTRGQQVTLSCSPISGHRSVSWYQQTPGQGLQFLFEYFSETQRNKGNFPGRFSGRQFSNSRSEMNVSTLELGDSALYLCASSRGLDTEAFFGQGTRLTVV.

This clone was seen more than once but under ten times. The chain has TRBV29-1 and TRBJ1-1; 9 bases are shared with TRBD1. Germline CDR1 and CDR2: SQVTM and ANQGSEA. The trim removed 7 bases at V and 5 bases at J, leaving 8 bases unmatched. This CDR3 is 13 amino acids long. The CDR3 coding sequence is TGCAGCGATAAACCGGGACAGGGAACTGAAGCTTTCTTT. Translation gives CSDKPGQGTEAFF.